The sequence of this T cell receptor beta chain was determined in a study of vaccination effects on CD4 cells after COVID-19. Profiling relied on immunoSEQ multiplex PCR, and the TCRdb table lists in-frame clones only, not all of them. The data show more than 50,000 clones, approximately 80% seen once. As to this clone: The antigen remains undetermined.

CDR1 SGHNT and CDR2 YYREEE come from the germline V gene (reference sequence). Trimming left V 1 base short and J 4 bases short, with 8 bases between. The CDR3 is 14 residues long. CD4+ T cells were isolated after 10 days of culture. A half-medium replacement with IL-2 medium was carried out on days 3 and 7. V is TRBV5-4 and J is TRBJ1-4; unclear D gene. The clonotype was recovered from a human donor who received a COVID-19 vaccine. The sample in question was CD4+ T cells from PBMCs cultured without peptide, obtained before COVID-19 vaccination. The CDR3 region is CASSLQQINEKLFF. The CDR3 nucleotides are TGTGCCAGCAGCTTGCAACAGATTAATGAAAAACTGTTTTTT.